This T cell receptor (beta chain) was sequenced for a study of PD-1 and CTLA-4 blockade in melanoma. This CDR3 is 15 amino acids long. The germline V and J ends were trimmed by 0 bases and 2 bases, with 10 bases remaining between them. Germline V gene lookup returns CDR1 LNHNV and CDR2 YYDKDF (reference sequence). The assay was immunoSEQ multiplex PCR, and TCRdb's table has in-frame clones only and misses some. This table has under 13,000 clones, roughly 82% appearing once. The input for sequencing was CD8+ T cells from peripheral blood, taken from a patient given anti-PD-1 treatment. The chain joins TRBV15 to TRBJ2-5; D assignment may be TRBD1 or TRBD2 (5 bases each). The receptor comes from a human donor with melanoma. This CDR3 reads CATSRDGAAQETQYF. CDR3 bases: TGTGCCACCAGCAGAGACGGGGCGGCACAAGAGACCCAGTACTTC.